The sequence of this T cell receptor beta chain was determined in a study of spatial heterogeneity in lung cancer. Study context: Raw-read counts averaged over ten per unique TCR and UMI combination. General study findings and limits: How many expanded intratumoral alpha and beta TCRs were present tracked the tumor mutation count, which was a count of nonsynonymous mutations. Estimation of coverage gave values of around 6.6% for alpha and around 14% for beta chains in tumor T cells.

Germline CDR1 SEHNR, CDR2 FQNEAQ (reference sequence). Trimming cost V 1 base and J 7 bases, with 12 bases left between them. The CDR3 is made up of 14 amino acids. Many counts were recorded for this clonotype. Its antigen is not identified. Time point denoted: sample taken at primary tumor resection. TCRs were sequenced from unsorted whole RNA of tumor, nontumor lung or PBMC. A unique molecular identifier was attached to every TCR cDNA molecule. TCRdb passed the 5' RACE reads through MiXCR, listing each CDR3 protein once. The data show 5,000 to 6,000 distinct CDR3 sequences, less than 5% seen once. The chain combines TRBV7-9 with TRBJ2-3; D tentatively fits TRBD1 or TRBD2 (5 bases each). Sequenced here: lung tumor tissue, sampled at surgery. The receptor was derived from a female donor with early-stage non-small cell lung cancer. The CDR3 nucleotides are TGTGCCAGCAGCTTAGTCGGGGCCGAGAATACGCAGTATTTT. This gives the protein CASSLVGAENTQYF.